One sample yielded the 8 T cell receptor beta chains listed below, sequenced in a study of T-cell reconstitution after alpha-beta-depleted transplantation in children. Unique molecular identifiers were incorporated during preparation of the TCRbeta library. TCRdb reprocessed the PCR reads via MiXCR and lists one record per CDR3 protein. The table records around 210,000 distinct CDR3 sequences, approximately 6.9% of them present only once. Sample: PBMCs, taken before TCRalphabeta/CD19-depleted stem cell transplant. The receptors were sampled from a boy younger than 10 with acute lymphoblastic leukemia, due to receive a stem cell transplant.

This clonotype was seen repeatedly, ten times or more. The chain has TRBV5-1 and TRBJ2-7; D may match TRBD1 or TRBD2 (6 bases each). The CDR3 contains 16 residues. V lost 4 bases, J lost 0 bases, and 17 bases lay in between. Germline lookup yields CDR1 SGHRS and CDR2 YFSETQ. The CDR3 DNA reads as TGCGCCAGCAGCCCCCGAATCGGGGGCAGCTCCTACGAGCAGTACTTC. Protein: CASSPRIGGSSYEQYF. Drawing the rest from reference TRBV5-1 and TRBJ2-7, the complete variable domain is KAGVTQTPRYLIKTRGQQVTLSCSPISGHRSVSWYQQTPGQGLQFLFEYFSETQRNKGNFPGRFSGRQFSNSRSEMNVSTLELGDSALYLCASSPRIGGSSYEQYFGPGTRLTVT.

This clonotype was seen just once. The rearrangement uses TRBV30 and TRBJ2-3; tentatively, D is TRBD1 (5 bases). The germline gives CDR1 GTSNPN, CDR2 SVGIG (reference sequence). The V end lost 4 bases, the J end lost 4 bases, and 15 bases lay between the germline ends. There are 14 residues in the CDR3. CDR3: CAWNWGLEADTQYF. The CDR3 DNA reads TGTGCCTGGAATTGGGGCCTTGAGGCAGATACGCAGTATTTT. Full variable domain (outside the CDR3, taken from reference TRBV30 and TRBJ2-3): SQTIHQWPATLVQPVGSPLSLECTVEGTSNPNLYWYRQAAGRGLQLLFYSVGIGQISSEVPQNLSASRPQDRQFILSSKKLLLSDSGFYLCAWNWGLEADTQYFGPGTRLTVL.

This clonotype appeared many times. The CDR3 is CSVGGASRGNIQYF. DNA of the CDR3: TGCAGCGTTGGCGGTGCCAGCCGGGGAAACATTCAGTACTTC. The genes are TRBV29-1 and TRBJ2-4; a weak D match, TRBD2 (5 bases). The CDR3 length is 14 residues. Germline V gene sequence: CDR1 SQVTM, CDR2 ANQGSEA. Trimming pared 4 bases from V and 6 bases from J, leaving 16 bases between. Filled out from reference TRBV29-1 and TRBJ2-4, the complete variable domain reads SAVISQKPSRDICQRGTSLTIQCQVDSQVTMMFWYRQQPGQSLTLIATANQGSEATYESGFVIDKFPISRPNLTFSTLTVSNMSPEDSSIYLCSVGGASRGNIQYFGAGTRLSVL.

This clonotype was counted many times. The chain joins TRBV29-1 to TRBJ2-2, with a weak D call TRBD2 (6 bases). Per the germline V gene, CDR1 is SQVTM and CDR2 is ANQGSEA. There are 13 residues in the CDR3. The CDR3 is CTTRDSNTGELFF. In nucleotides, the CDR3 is TGCACCACCAGGGACTCAAACACCGGGGAGCTGTTTTTT.

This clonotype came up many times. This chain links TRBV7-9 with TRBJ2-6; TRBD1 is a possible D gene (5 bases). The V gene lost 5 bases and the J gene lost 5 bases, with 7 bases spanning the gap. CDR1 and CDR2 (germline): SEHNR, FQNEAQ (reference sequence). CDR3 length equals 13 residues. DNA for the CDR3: TGTGCCAGCAGCGAGGACAGGGCCAACGTCCTGACTTTC. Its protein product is CASSEDRANVLTF.

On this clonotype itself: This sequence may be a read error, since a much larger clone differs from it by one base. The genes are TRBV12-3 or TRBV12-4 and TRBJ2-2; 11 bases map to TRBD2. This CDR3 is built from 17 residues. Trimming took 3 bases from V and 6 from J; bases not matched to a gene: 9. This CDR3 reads CASSFIGPSGRSGELFF. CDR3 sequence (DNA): TGTGCCAGCAGTTTTATAGGGCCTAGCGGGAGGTCCGGGGAGCTGTTTTTT.

CDR3 bases: TGTGCCAGCAGCCGGCTTAGGGACACTGAAGCTTTCTTT. Its translation is CASSRLRDTEAFF. This chain connects TRBV3-1 to TRBJ1-1, with D uncertain. The length of the CDR3 is 13 residues. V shed 4 bases and J shed 3 bases, with 9 bases lying between them. CDR1 is LGHDT and CDR2 is YNNKEL in the germline V gene (reference sequence).

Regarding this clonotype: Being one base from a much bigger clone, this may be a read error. The CDR3 reads CSALGTSRFYEQYF. In nucleotides, the CDR3 is TGCAGTGCTCTTGGGACTAGCAGATTCTACGAGCAGTACTTC. The V and J genes are TRBV20-1 and TRBJ2-7; the match to TRBD2 covers 9 bases. The trim removed 5 bases at V and 3 bases at J, leaving 8 bases unmatched. The germline CDR1 and CDR2 sequences are DFQATT and SNEGSKA (reference sequence). This CDR3 is 14 amino acids long.